One and the same sample provided the 13 T cell receptor beta chains below, sequenced in a study of blood T cell repertoires in COVID-19. Repertoires were generated with immunoSEQ multiplex PCR, while TCRdb's copy carries only in-frame clones and drops some. Among about 24,000 clones listed, about 76% were seen once. The sample was peripheral blood. Source of these receptors: a man between 65 and 85 years old with acute or convalescent COVID-19.

The chain uses TRBV7-9 and TRBJ1-4; D is uncertain. The germline V and J ends were trimmed by 4 bases and 0 bases, with 6 bases remaining between them. In germline, CDR1 is SEHNR, CDR2 FQNEAQ (reference sequence). The CDR3 sequence is 14 residues long. The CDR3 DNA reads TGTGCCAGCAGCTCCCAATCAACTAATGAAAAACTGTTTTTT. Its protein is CASSSQSTNEKLFF.

This chain uses TRBV6-6 with TRBJ2-7; TRBD1 agrees at 8 bases. The J segment lost 3 bases and the V segment lost 9 bases, leaving 7 bases of the junction unmatched. Germline lookup yields CDR1 MNHNY and CDR2 SVGAGI (reference sequence). This CDR3 has 13 residues. The DNA of the CDR3 is TGTGCCAGTCAACAGGGGGTGGGCTACGAGCAGTACTTC. This codes for CASQQGVGYEQYF.

This chain joins TRBV19 and TRBJ1-5; D unclear. Germline loops: CDR1 LNHDA, CDR2 SQIVND (reference sequence). The CDR3 consists of 15 residues. The V and J ends lost 3 bases and 7 bases respectively, with 16 bases between them. The CDR3 sequence is CASSISEGVYQPQHF. Here the CDR3 DNA reads TGTGCCAGTAGTATTTCTGAGGGCGTTTACCAGCCCCAGCATTTT.

The V call is TRBV6-6, the J call TRBJ1-5, with 10 bases identical to TRBD1. This CDR3 is built from 15 residues. Germline V lookup: CDR1 MNHNY, CDR2 SVGAGI (reference sequence). The V and J ends lost 6 bases and 5 bases, in that order; junction bases with no gene match: 7. In nucleotides, the CDR3 is TGTGCCAGCAGCAGACAGGGGGCCAGGGATCAGCCCCAGCATTTT. Protein product: CASSRQGARDQPQHF.

Judged by abundance, this clone is medium-sized. The chain joins TRBV20-1 to TRBJ2-5, with D possibly being TRBD1 (7 bases). Germline-derived CDR1 and CDR2 are DFQATT and SNEGSKA (reference sequence). The CDR3 has 17 residues. Trimming cost V 3 bases and J 1 base, with 21 bases left between them. The CDR3 protein is CSASTARGDLGQETQYF. CDR3 bases: TGCAGTGCTAGTACGGCCAGGGGGGACTTGGGCCAAGAGACCCAGTACTTC.

This chain uses TRBV4-3 with TRBJ2-3, with 12 nucleotides matching TRBD2. The CDR3 has 17 residues. V trimming: 1 base; J trimming: 6 bases; junction bases outside the gene matches: 8. The germline V gene has CDR1 LGHNA and CDR2 YSLEER. CDR3 coding DNA: TGCGCCAGCAGCCAAGGGGTAGCTAGCGGGAGGGTTGATACGCAGTATTTT. This translates into CASSQGVASGRVDTQYF.

The chain couples TRBV6-2 or TRBV6-3 to TRBJ1-5, with unresolved D. Germline CDR1 and CDR2: MNHEY and SVGEGT. Trimming pared 6 bases from V and 5 bases from J, leaving 8 bases between. The CDR3 loop spans 12 amino acids. The DNA for the CDR3 is TGTGCCAGCAGCCGGAGGGATCAGCCCCAGCATTTT. It yields the protein CASSRRDQPQHF.

This chain uses TRBV6-5 with TRBJ2-1, with TRBD1 matching 7 bases. The germline V gene has CDR1 MNHEY and CDR2 SVGAGI. The length of the CDR3 is 14 residues. Trimming at V came to 5 bases and at J to 5 bases, leaving 6 bases not matched to a gene. The CDR3 DNA follows: TGTGCCAGCAGTCCGACAGGGTCCGACAATGAGCAGTTCTTC. Translation: CASSPTGSDNEQFF.

The rearrangement joins TRBV7-2 to TRBJ2-5, with TRBD2 as a possible D gene (6 bases). The V gene's germline CDR1 is SGHTA and CDR2 FQGNSA. The CDR3 has 11 residues. Trimming left V 1 base short and J 10 bases short, with 7 bases between. The CDR3 reads CASSLGGDQYF. Here the CDR3 DNA reads TGTGCCAGCAGCTTAGGGGGGGACCAGTACTTC. Based on the CDR3 plus reference TRBV7-2 and TRBJ2-5, the full variable domain is GAGVSQSPSNKVTEKGKDVELRCDPISGHTALYWYRQSLGQGLEFLIYFQGNSAPDKSGLPSDRFSAERTGGSVSTLTIQRTQQEDSAVYLCASSLGGDQYFGPGTRLLVL.

There are a few counts of this clone. The chain carries TRBV19 and TRBJ2-7; 8 bases are shared with TRBD2. Germline CDR1 LNHDA, CDR2 SQIVND (reference sequence). This CDR3 spans 14 amino acids. The V gene end was trimmed by 6 bases and the J gene end by 2 bases; junction bases not matched to a gene: 6. The CDR3 loop is CASRRVAGTYEQYF. The CDR3 nucleotides are TGTGCCAGTAGGAGGGTAGCGGGGACCTACGAGCAGTACTTC.

J is TRBJ2-7 and V is TRBV10-2; no clear D gene. Germline CDR1 is WSHSY and CDR2 is SAAADI. Trimming cost V 2 bases and J 6 bases, with 14 bases left between them. The CDR3 has 14 residues. CDR3 sequence reads: CASSEVRSMSEQYF. The CDR3 coding sequence is TGCGCCAGCAGTGAGGTTAGGAGTATGAGCGAGCAGTACTTC.

The CDR3 spells CASKRGGNTGELFF. CDR3 sequence (DNA): TGTGCCAGCAAGCGGGGGGGAAACACCGGGGAGCTGTTTTTT. The chain joins TRBV27 to TRBJ2-2, with TRBD2 matching over 10 bases. The CDR3 loop spans 14 amino acids. The germline CDR1 and CDR2 sequences are MNHEY and SMNVEV (reference sequence). The junction had 1 base not matched to a gene; V was cut back by 7 bases and J by 2 bases.

This chain joins TRBV7-9 and TRBJ1-4; 8 bases fit TRBD1. The CDR3 has 15 residues. The germline V gene encodes CDR1 SEHNR and CDR2 FQNEAQ (reference sequence). Germline trimming cut 5 bases from V and 8 bases from J; bases unmatched to any gene: 10. The CDR3 nucleotides read TGTGCCAGCAGCGGTCAGACAGGGGATAGAGAAAAACTGTTTTTT. Its protein is CASSGQTGDREKLFF.